A single sample gave rise to the 16 T cell receptor beta chains below, sequenced in a study of blood T cell repertoires in COVID-19. The table came from immunoSEQ multiplex PCR; TCRdb's copy has only in-frame clones and leaves some out. The sample has roughly 200,000 clones, approximately 78% seen once. Sequenced sample: peripheral blood. The receptors come from a woman older than 75 with active or convalescent COVID-19.

The chain employs TRBV5-4 and TRBJ1-2; unclear D gene. V was cut by 4 bases and J by 0 bases, with 7 bases left in between. The CDR3 consists of 13 residues. From germline, CDR1 is SGHNT and CDR2 YYREEE (reference sequence). CDR3: CASSHTANYGYTF. CDR3 sequence (DNA): TGTGCCAGCAGCCATACAGCTAACTATGGCTACACCTTC.

The rearrangement joins TRBV28 to TRBJ2-5; the match to TRBD1 covers 11 bases. CDR1 MDHEN and CDR2 SYDVKM come from the germline V gene. With 5 bases clipped from V and 5 bases from J, the junction kept 13 bases outside the gene matches. The CDR3 sequence is 17 residues long. The chain's CDR3 is CASSEPRGTGGRETQYF. The CDR3 coding sequence is TGTGCCAGCAGTGAACCTAGGGGGACAGGGGGTCGGGAGACCCAGTACTTC.

J is TRBJ2-7 and V is TRBV4-2, with D maybe TRBD1 (5 bases). CDR1 and CDR2 from the germline V gene are LGHNA and YNFKEQ. The V end lost 0 bases, the J end lost 0 bases, and 18 bases lay between the germline ends. The CDR3 sequence is 18 residues long. Written as DNA, the CDR3 is TGTGCCAGCAGCCAAGATGCCCCAACGTGGGGCCGCTCCTACGAGCAGTACTTC. The encoded protein is CASSQDAPTWGRSYEQYF.

The J gene is TRBJ2-6, the V gene TRBV14; D ambiguous. Germline CDR1 reads SGHDN; CDR2 reads FVKESK. This CDR3 has 17 amino acids. Trimming left V 6 bases short and J 0 bases short, with 15 bases between. CDR3 nucleotides: TGTGCCAGCAGTTCTTATCTGGGCAACTCTGGGGCCAACGTCCTGACTTTC. It specifies CASSSYLGNSGANVLTF.

The chain has TRBV25-1 and TRBJ1-5, with a tentative D call TRBD1 (5 bases). Deletions cut 3 bases from V and 9 bases from J, with 9 bases between. Germline assignment: CDR1 MGHDK and CDR2 SYGVNS. The CDR3 totals 12 residues. The CDR3 DNA is TGTGCCAGCAGTGATCACCAGGGGCCCCAGCATTTT. It translates to CASSDHQGPQHF. Drawing the rest from reference TRBV25-1 and TRBJ1-5, the complete variable domain is EADIYQTPRYLVIGTGKKITLECSQTMGHDKMYWYQQDPGMELHLIHYSYGVNSTEKGDLSSESTVSRIRTEHFPLTLESARPSHTSQYLCASSDHQGPQHFGDGTRLSIL.

This clone was seen only a few times. The chain has TRBV19 and TRBJ1-5, with D perhaps TRBD1 (6 bases). This CDR3 has 14 amino acids. The germline gives CDR1 LNHDA, CDR2 SQIVND (reference sequence). V lost 5 bases and J 6 bases, leaving 14 bases between the germline ends. The CDR3 loop reads CASSLNRAGQPQHF. The CDR3 DNA follows: TGTGCCAGTAGTCTGAACAGGGCTGGTCAGCCCCAGCATTTT. The full variable domain, with the rest looked up from reference TRBV19 and TRBJ1-5, is DGGITQSPKYLFRKEGQNVTLSCEQNLNHDAMYWYRQDPGQGLRLIYYSQIVNDFQKGDIAEGYSVSREKKESFPLTVTSAQKNPTAFYLCASSLNRAGQPQHFGDGTRLSIL.

This chain connects TRBV5-1 to TRBJ2-5; TRBD2 matches 7 bases. V was clipped by 3 bases and J by 4 bases; unmatched bases: 9. The CDR3 sequence is 15 residues long. The germline V gene has CDR1 SGHRS and CDR2 YFSETQ. The CDR3 sequence: CASSSGLVVGETQYF. The CDR3 DNA reads as TGCGCCAGCAGCTCCGGACTAGTAGTAGGAGAGACCCAGTACTTC.

CDR3 residues: CASSPSVGGGSYEQYF. The DNA of the CDR3 is TGTGCCAGCAGTCCCTCGGTGGGGGGCGGGAGTTACGAGCAGTACTTC. The chain couples TRBV28 to TRBJ2-7, with D possibly being TRBD2 (7 bases). The CDR3 has 16 amino acids. The V gene's germline CDR1 is MDHEN and CDR2 SYDVKM. V shed 5 bases and J shed 4 bases, with 21 bases lying between them.

The rearrangement joins TRBV9 to TRBJ1-2; possible D gene TRBD1, 5 bases. Trimming cost V 4 bases and J 10 bases, with 20 bases left between them. Germline lookup yields CDR1 SGDLS and CDR2 YYNGEE. CDR3 size: 14 residues. CDR3: CASSFSGTQGLYTF. The DNA for the CDR3 is TGTGCCAGCAGCTTTTCCGGGACGCAGGGACTCTACACCTTC.

This clone was detected only a few times. The chain carries TRBV3-1 (or the pseudogene TRBV3-2) and TRBJ1-1; the D is unclear. Between the trimmed V and J ends, which lost 3 bases and 0 bases, there was a span of 8 bases. CDR3 length equals 14 residues. Germline V lookup: CDR1 LGHDT, CDR2 YNNKEL (reference sequence). The CDR3 region has the DNA TGTGCCAGCAGCCATGGACTGATGAACACTGAAGCTTTCTTT. This encodes CASSHGLMNTEAFF.

CDR3 sequence reads: CASSFSQGRNYGYTF. The CDR3 nucleotides read TGTGCCAGCAGTTTCTCCCAAGGGAGAAACTATGGCTACACCTTC. The V and J genes are TRBV6-2 or TRBV6-3 and TRBJ1-2; D unresolved. With 4 bases removed from V and 2 bases from J, the gap between germline ends came to 14 bases. CDR3 size: 15 residues. Per germline, CDR1 MNHEY and CDR2 SVGEGT.

J is TRBJ2-5 and V is TRBV15; a possible D gene is TRBD1 (6 bases). This CDR3 comprises 13 residues. CDR1 is LNHNV, CDR2 YYDKDF, per germline (reference sequence). The V end lost 5 bases, the J end lost 4 bases, and 11 bases lay between the germline ends. CDR3: CATSLQGGETQYF. The CDR3 DNA sequence: TGTGCCACCAGCTTACAGGGCGGAGAGACCCAGTACTTC.

This chain connects TRBV15 to TRBJ2-5, with a weak D call TRBD2 (5 bases). There are 13 residues in the CDR3. V lost 9 bases, J lost 4 bases, and 15 bases lay in between. The germline gives CDR1 LNHNV, CDR2 YYDKDF (reference sequence). Here the CDR3 reads CATDRARGETQYF. CDR3 bases: TGTGCCACAGACCGGGCCCGGGGAGAGACCCAGTACTTC.

V is TRBV10-3 and J is TRBJ2-1; 13 nucleotides line up with TRBD2. CDR1 ENHRY and CDR2 SYGVKD come from the germline V gene. The CDR3 is made up of 17 amino acids. The trim removed 10 bases at V and 3 bases at J, leaving 12 bases unmatched. The CDR3 DNA reads TGTGCCACCCAGACTAGCGGGGGGTCGTCCTTCTACAATGAGCAGTTCTTC. It specifies CATQTSGGSSFYNEQFF.

This clone was found once. This chain uses TRBV12-3 or TRBV12-4 with TRBJ1-2; D perhaps matches TRBD1 (5 bases). Trimming removed 3 bases at V and 8 bases at J, with 13 bases between. This CDR3 region has 13 residues. CDR3 loop: CASSLGREVGYTF. In nucleotides, the CDR3 is TGTGCCAGCAGTTTGGGCAGGGAGGTGGGCTACACCTTC.

The chain has TRBV6-6 and TRBJ1-2; D is ambiguous. Trimming shortened V by 0 bases and J by 1 base, and 12 bases separated the two germline ends. Germline lookup yields CDR1 MNHNY and CDR2 SVGAGI (reference sequence). CDR3 size: 16 residues. CDR3 nucleotide sequence: TGTGCCAGCAGTTACTCGGGAGGGTCGGGTAACTATGGCTACACCTTC. The encoded protein is CASSYSGGSGNYGYTF.